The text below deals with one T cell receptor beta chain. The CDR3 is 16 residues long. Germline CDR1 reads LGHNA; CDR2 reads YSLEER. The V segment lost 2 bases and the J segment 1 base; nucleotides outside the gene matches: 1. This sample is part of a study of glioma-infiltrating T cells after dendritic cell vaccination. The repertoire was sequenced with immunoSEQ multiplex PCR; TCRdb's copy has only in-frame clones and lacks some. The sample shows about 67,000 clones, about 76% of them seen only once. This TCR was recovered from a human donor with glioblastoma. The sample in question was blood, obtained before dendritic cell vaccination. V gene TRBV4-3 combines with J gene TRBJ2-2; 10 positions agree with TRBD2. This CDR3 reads CASSQLAGGNTGELFF. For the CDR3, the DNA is TGCGCCAGCAGCCAATTAGCGGGGGGGAACACCGGGGAGCTGTTTTTT.